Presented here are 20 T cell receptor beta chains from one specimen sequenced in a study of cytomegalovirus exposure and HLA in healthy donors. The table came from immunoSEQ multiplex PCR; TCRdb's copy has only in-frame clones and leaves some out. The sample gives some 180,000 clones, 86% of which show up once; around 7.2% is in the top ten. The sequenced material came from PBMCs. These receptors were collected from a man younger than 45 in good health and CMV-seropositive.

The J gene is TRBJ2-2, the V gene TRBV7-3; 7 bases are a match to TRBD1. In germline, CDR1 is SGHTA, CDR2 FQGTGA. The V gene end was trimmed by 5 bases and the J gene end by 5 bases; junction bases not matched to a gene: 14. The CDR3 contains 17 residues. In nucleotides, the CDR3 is TGTGCCAGCAGCCCAAAACTCCGGGACAGCCCAACCGGGGAGCTGTTTTTT. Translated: CASSPKLRDSPTGELFF.

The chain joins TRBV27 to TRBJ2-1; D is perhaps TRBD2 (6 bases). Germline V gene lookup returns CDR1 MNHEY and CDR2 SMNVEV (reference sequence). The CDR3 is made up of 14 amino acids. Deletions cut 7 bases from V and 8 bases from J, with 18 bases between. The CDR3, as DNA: TGTGCCAGCACAAAATTACGGGAGAGCGATGAGCAGTTCTTC. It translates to CASTKLRESDEQFF.

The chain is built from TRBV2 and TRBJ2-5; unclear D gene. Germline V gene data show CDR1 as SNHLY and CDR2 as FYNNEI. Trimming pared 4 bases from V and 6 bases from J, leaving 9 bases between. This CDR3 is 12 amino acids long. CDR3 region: CASSASIKTQYF. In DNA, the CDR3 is TGTGCCAGCAGTGCGTCTATCAAGACCCAGTACTTC. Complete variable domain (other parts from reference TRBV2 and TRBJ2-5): EPEVTQTPSHQVTQMGQEVILRCVPISNHLYFYWYRQILGQKVEFLVSFYNNEISEKSEIFDDQFSVERPDGSNFTLKIRSTKLEDSAMYFCASSASIKTQYFGPGTRLLVL.

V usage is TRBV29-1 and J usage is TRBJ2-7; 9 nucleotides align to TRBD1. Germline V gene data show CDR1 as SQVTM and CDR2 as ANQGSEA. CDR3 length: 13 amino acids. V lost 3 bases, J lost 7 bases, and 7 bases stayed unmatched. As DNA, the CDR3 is TGCAGCGTTGACCGACAGGGGGAGAATGAGCAGTACTTC. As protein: CSVDRQGENEQYF.

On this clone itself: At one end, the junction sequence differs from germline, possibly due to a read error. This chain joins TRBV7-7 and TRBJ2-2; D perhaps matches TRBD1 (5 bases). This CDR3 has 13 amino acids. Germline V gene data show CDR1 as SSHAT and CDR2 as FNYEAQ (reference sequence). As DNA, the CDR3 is TGTGCTAGCAGCAGAGACAGCACCGGGGAGCTGTTTTTT. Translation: CASSRDSTGELFF.

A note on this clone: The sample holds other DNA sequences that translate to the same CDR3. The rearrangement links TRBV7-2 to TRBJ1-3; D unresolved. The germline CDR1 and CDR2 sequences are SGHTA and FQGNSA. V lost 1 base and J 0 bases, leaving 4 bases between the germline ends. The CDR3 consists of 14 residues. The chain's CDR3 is CASSLGPSGNTIYF. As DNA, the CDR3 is TGTGCCAGCAGCTTAGGACCCTCTGGAAACACCATATATTTT. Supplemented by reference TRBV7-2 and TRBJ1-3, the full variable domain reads GAGVSQSPSNKVTEKGKDVELRCDPISGHTALYWYRQSLGQGLEFLIYFQGNSAPDKSGLPSDRFSAERTGGSVSTLTIQRTQQEDSAVYLCASSLGPSGNTIYFGEGSWLTVV.

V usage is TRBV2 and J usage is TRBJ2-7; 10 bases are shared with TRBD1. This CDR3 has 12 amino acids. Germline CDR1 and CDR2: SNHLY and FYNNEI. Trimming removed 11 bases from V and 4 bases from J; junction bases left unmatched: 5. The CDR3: CAQAGQGYEQYF. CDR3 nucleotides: TGTGCCCAGGCGGGACAGGGGTACGAGCAGTACTTC.

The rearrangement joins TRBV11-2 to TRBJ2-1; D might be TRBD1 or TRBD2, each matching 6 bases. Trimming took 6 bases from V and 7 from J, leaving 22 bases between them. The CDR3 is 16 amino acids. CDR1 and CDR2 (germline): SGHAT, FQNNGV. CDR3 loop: CASRRSVGGAENEQFF. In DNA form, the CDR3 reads TGTGCCAGCAGGAGGTCCGTGGGGGGCGCTGAGAATGAGCAGTTCTTC. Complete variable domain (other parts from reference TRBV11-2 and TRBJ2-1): EAGVAQSPRYKIIEKRQSVAFWCNPISGHATLYWYQQILGQGPKLLIQFQNNGVVDDSQLPKDRFSAERLKGVDSTLKIQPAKLEDSAVYLCASRRSVGGAENEQFFGPGTRLTVL.

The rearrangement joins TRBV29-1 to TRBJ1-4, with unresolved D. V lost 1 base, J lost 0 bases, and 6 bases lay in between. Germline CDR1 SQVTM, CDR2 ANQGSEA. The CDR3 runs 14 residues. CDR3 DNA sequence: TGCAGCGTTGAAGGGATTACAACTAATGAAAAACTGTTTTTT. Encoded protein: CSVEGITTNEKLFF.

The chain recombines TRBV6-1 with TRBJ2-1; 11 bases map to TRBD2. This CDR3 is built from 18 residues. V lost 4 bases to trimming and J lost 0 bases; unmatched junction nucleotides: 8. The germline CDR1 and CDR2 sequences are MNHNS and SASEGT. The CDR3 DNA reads TGTGCCAGCAGTGGTGGACTAGCGGGCAGGAGCTCCTACAATGAGCAGTTCTTC. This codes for CASSGGLAGRSSYNEQFF.

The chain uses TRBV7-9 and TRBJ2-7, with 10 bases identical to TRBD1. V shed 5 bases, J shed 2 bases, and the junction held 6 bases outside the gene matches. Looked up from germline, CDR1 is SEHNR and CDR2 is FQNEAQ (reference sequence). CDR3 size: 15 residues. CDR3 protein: CASSPRTGGTYEQYF. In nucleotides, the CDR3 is TGTGCCAGCAGCCCCCGGACAGGGGGTACCTACGAGCAGTACTTC.

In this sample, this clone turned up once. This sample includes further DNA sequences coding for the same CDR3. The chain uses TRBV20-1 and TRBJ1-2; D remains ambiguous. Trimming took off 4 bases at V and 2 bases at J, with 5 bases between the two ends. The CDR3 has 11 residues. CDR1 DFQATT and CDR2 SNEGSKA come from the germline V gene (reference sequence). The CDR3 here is CSATENYGYTF. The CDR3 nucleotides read TGCAGTGCTACGGAAAACTATGGCTACACCTTC.

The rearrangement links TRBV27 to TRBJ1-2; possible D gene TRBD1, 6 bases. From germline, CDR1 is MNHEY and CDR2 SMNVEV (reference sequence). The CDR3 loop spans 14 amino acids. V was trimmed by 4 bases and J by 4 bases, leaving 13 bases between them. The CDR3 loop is CASSSRDKIYGYTF. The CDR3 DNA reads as TGTGCCAGCAGTTCCCGGGACAAGATCTATGGCTACACCTTC.

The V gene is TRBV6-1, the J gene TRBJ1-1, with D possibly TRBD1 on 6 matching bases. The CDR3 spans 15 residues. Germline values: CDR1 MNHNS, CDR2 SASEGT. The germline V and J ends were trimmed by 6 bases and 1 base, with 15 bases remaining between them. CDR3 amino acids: CASSGPHRANTEAFF. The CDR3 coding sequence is TGTGCCAGCAGCGGGCCACACAGGGCGAACACTGAAGCTTTCTTT.

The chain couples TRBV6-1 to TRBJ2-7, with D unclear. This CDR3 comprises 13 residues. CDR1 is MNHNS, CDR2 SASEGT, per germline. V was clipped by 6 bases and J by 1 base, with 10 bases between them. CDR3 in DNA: TGTGCCAGCAGCCTTACAGCTTCCTACGAGCAGTACTTC. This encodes CASSLTASYEQYF.

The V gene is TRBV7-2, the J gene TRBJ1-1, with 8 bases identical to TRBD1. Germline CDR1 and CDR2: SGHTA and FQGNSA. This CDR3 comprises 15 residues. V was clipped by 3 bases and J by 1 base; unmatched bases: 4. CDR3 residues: CASSFGDRKNTEAFF. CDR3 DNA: TGTGCCAGCAGCTTCGGGGACAGGAAGAACACTGAAGCTTTCTTT.

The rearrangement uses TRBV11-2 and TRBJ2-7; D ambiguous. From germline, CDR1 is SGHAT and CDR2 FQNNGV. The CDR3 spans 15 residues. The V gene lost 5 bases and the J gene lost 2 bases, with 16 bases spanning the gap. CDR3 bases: TGTGCCAGCAGCCTCAACTCTGGCGGACCCTACGAGCAGTACTTC. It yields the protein CASSLNSGGPYEQYF.

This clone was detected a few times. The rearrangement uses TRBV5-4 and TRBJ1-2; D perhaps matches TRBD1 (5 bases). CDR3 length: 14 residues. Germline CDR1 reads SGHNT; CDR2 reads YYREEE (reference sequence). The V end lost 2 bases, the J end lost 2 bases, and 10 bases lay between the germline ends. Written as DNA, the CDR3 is TGTGCCAGCAGCTTTCAAGGGGTGAACTATGGCTACACCTTC. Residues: CASSFQGVNYGYTF.

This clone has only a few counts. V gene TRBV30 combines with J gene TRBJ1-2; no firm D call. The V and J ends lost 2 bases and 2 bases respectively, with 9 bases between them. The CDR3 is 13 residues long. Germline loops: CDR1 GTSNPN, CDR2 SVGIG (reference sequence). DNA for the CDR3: TGTGCCTGGAGTATGAGCGGGAACTATGGCTACACCTTC. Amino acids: CAWSMSGNYGYTF.

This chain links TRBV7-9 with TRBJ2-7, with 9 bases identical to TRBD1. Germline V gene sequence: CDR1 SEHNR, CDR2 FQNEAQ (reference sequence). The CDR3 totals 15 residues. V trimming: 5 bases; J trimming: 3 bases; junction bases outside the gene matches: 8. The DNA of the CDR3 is TGTGCCAGCAGCGACCGGGACAGGGACCTCTACGAGCAGTACTTC. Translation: CASSDRDRDLYEQYF.